These T cell receptor beta chains were read from a single sample in a study of OX40 agonist ivuxolimab in advanced cancers. The data were produced by immunoSEQ multiplex PCR, yet TCRdb's version contains in-frame clones alone and is incomplete. The sample carries 28,000 or so clones, roughly 86% recorded once. The sequences come from CD4+ or CD8+ T cells sorted from blood, collected in a trial of the OX40 agonist ivuxolimab. Receptors were obtained from an adult with an advanced solid tumor such as melanoma, head and neck, liver or kidney cancer. CDR3s include the opening cysteine and the closing phenylalanine or tryptophan. The order of the fields is CDR3 DNA, CDR3 protein, D gene, CDR3 length, J gene, clone size, V gene. A D gene is named only where the DNA matches it firmly. Clone size is given for some rows only: seen once, a few or many times, or a class if the clone is expanded.

TGTGCCAGCAGCTACCGACTAGCGGGAGCGATGTACGAGCAGTACTTC CASSYRLAGAMYEQYF TRBD2 16 TRBJ2-7 . TRBV11-3
TGCAGTGCTGCGGGCCTCCCAGGGGCGTACTTC CSAAGLPGAYF . 11 TRBJ2-7 . TRBV20-1
TGTGCCAGCAGGGGGAACACTGAAGCTTTCTTT CASRGNTEAFF . 11 TRBJ1-1 . TRBV2
TGTGCCAGCAGCTTGGCTAGCTCCCGCTCGATCGGGGAGCTGTTTTTT CASSLASSRSIGELFF . 16 TRBJ2-2 once TRBV5-4
TGTGCCATCAGTGAGGTGACATTCTACGAGCAGTACTTC CAISEVTFYEQYF . 13 TRBJ2-7 . TRBV10-3
TGTGCCAGCAGCTTCACTCGGGGGTCTGCCTACGAGCAGTACTTC CASSFTRGSAYEQYF . 15 TRBJ2-7 . TRBV11-1
TGCGCCAGCAGCCATCGGACAAGCTACGAGCAGTACTTC CASSHRTSYEQYF . 13 TRBJ2-7 . TRBV4-3
TGTGCCAGCAGTGAAAACCTTCGAAGAATCTCCTACGAGCAGTACTTC CASSENLRRISYEQYF . 16 TRBJ2-7 . TRBV6-1
TGCGCCAGCAGCCATGATGGGTATGAAGCTTTCTTT CASSHDGYEAFF . 12 TRBJ1-1 . TRBV4-1
TGCGCCAGCAGCCAAGATAGGGGGTGGGAAACCTACGAGCAGTACTTC CASSQDRGWETYEQYF . 16 TRBJ2-7 . TRBV4-1
TGTGCCAGCAGCTCGCGGGACAGCCTTAATGAAAAACTGTTTTTT CASSSRDSLNEKLFF TRBD1 15 TRBJ1-4 . TRBV5-6
TGTGCCAGTAGTATAGCGGCGGGGCGGGAGCAGTTCTTC CASSIAAGREQFF . 13 TRBJ2-1 . TRBV19
TGCGCCAGCAGCATCAGGGGCCTGAACACTGAAGCTTTCTTT CASSIRGLNTEAFF . 14 TRBJ1-1 . TRBV5-1
TGTGCCAGCAGCCCCGACAGGTTCGGGGTTGGTCTCCGGGAGCTGTTTTTT CASSPDRFGVGLRELFF . 17 TRBJ2-2 . TRBV9
TGTGCCAGCAGTTTATCGGCGACAGGGAAAGGGACCCAGTACTTC CASSLSATGKGTQYF TRBD1 15 TRBJ2-5 . TRBV27
TGTGCCAGCGAGGACGGGGTTGGAGAGACCCAGTACTTC CASEDGVGETQYF . 13 TRBJ2-5 . TRBV6-6
TGCGCCAGCAGCCAAGGGAGAGGGGACTACGAGCAGTACTTC CASSQGRGDYEQYF . 14 TRBJ2-7 . TRBV4-1
TGTGCCAGCAGTCGACAGGCTCCCAGCTCCTATAATTCACCCCTCCACTTT CASSRQAPSSYNSPLHF . 17 TRBJ1-6 . TRBV27
TGTGCCAGCAGTTACTCGTTCCGCGGGAACACTGAAGCTTTCTTT CASSYSFRGNTEAFF . 15 TRBJ1-1 . TRBV6-5
TGTGCCAGCAGCTTGCCGGGCCCAACAGCTGGAAACACCATATATTTT CASSLPGPTAGNTIYF . 16 TRBJ1-3 . TRBV11-3
TGCGCCAGCAGCAGCGGCCCGAGCGGTCAGAACTATGGCTACACCTTC CASSSGPSGQNYGYTF . 16 TRBJ1-2 . TRBV5-1
TGTGCCTGGAGTGTTTACCCTCCCAGCGGGGGGGCCGGGGGGACAGATACGCAGTATTTT CAWSVYPPSGGAGGTDTQYF TRBD2 20 TRBJ2-3 . TRBV30
TGCGCCAGCAGCCATCGACAGGGAAGCGAGCAGTACTTC CASSHRQGSEQYF TRBD1 13 TRBJ2-7 . TRBV4-3
TGTGCCAGCAGCACCAGGATGGGCGGTGAAGCTTTCTTT CASSTRMGGEAFF . 13 TRBJ1-1 . TRBV11-2
TGTGCCAGCAGTTTGACAGGCCCAGGCACTGAAGCTTTCTTT CASSLTGPGTEAFF . 14 TRBJ1-1 . TRBV27
TGTGCCAGCACCCGGACAGTCCTGAGCGGGGCCCAGTACTTC CASTRTVLSGAQYF . 14 TRBJ2-5 . TRBV5-6
TGTGCCAGCAGTTTCGGTCGTTCGAGATCAGGTCAAGAGCAGTACTTC CASSFGRSRSGQEQYF . 16 TRBJ2-7 . TRBV28
TGCGCCAGCAGCGGACAGGGAGGTTCACCCCTCCACTTT CASSGQGGSPLHF TRBD1 13 TRBJ1-6 . TRBV4-1
TGTGCCAGCAGCCAACTCTCCGGACAGGGTGCAAAACTGTTTTTT CASSQLSGQGAKLFF TRBD1 15 TRBJ1-4 . TRBV4-2
TGTGCCAGCAGCCGAAGACAGGTGCTGGGTACGCAGTATTTT CASSRRQVLGTQYF . 14 TRBJ2-3 . TRBV14
TGTGCCAGCAGCTTAGAGTCCCCCCGGACAGCAGCCGAGCAGTACTTC CASSLESPRTAAEQYF . 16 TRBJ2-7 few TRBV7-9
TGTGCCTGGGGGGGGCCGGGACAGGGGGTCCCCCTCCACTTT CAWGGPGQGVPLHF TRBD1 14 TRBJ1-6 . TRBV30
TGTGCCAGCAGCGCCGTGTGGCAGGGGGATTCAGACACCGGGGAGCTGTTTTTT CASSAVWQGDSDTGELFF TRBD1 18 TRBJ2-2 medium-sized TRBV11-3
TGTGCCAGCAGTAGCAGACAGGGGGCTAGCACAGATACGCAGTATTTT CASSSRQGASTDTQYF TRBD1 16 TRBJ2-3 . TRBV28
TGTGCCAGCAGTTCGGGGACTAGGGGGTACGAGCAGTATTTT CASSSGTRGYEQYF TRBD2 14 TRBJ2-3 few TRBV28
TGTGCCAGCAGCGTTCGCCCAACCGGGGAGCTGTTTTTT CASSVRPTGELFF . 13 TRBJ2-2 . TRBV9
TGTGCCAGCAGCAAAAAAGGACGGGAGGGGCGGAACACCGGGGAGCTGTTTTTT CASSKKGREGRNTGELFF . 18 TRBJ2-2 . TRBV21-1
TGTGCCAGCAGCAAAGCGATTCATCGGGGTATTGGACGGCCATGTAGGGCTCGTAAGATGGAAGCTTTCTTT CASSKAIHRGIGRPCRARKMEAFF . 24 TRBJ1-1 . TRBV21-1
TGTGCCAGCAGCTTAGATTTGGGGCGGGCGGGTGAGCAGTACTTC CASSLDLGRAGEQYF . 15 TRBJ2-7 . TRBV11-2
TGCGCCAGCAGTCGGACGGGGATCGCAGTCTACGAGCAGTACTTC CASSRTGIAVYEQYF . 15 TRBJ2-7 . TRBV10-2
TGTGCCACTACCGACAGGTTCGGCGAGCAGTACTTC CATTDRFGEQYF . 12 TRBJ2-7 . TRBV15
TGTGCCAGCAGCCCCGTTTCGGGGGCAGCCTCCTACAATGAGCAGTTCTTC CASSPVSGAASYNEQFF . 17 TRBJ2-1 . TRBV7-8
TGTGCCAGCAGTTTCTCGGGGGAAAAGAACACTGAAGCTTTCTTT CASSFSGEKNTEAFF . 15 TRBJ1-1 . TRBV28
TGCGCCAGCAGCTTGGCCGAAGGGGGCCTAGATACGCAGTATTTT CASSLAEGGLDTQYF TRBD1 15 TRBJ2-3 . TRBV5-1
TGCGCCAGCAGCCCGGATAGCGGGAGGGTCAATGAGCAGTTCTTC CASSPDSGRVNEQFF TRBD2 15 TRBJ2-1 once TRBV5-1
TGTGCCAGCAGTTTATCGGCAGGGATGAACACTGAAGCTTTCTTT CASSLSAGMNTEAFF . 15 TRBJ1-1 . TRBV28
TGTGCCAGCAGCTTCCTAGCGGGGGACTACAATGAGCAGTTCTTC CASSFLAGDYNEQFF TRBD2 15 TRBJ2-1 . TRBV5-4
TGTGCCAGCAGAAATACAGCAGGGAACCTTAATGGCTACACCTTC CASRNTAGNLNGYTF . 15 TRBJ1-2 . TRBV6-5
TGTGCCACCAGCATAGAGAGGGGCACAGATACGCAGTATTTT CATSIERGTDTQYF . 14 TRBJ2-3 few TRBV15
TGTGCCAGCAGCATTGGGCGGGGGCCCTCTTACGAGCAGTACTTC CASSIGRGPSYEQYF . 15 TRBJ2-7 medium-sized TRBV6-1
TGTGCCAGCTCACCGAGGGACGTTTCTCAAGAGACCCAGTACTTC CASSPRDVSQETQYF . 15 TRBJ2-5 . TRBV18
TGTGCCAGCAGTGTGACAGGACTCTACGAGCAGTACTTC CASSVTGLYEQYF . 13 TRBJ2-7 . TRBV6-1